Presented here are 3 T cell receptor beta chains from one specimen sequenced in a study of beta chain features in type 1 diabetes. Investigators reverse transcribed all isolated RNA, so they sequenced expressed TCRB transcripts. Profiled with immunoSEQ multiplex PCR; TCRdb holds only in-frame clones, not every one. Of 150,000 to 160,000 clones detected, 11% appear once; the ten largest clones hold approximately 2%. Source material: central memory CD4+ T cells from blood. The receptors derive from a young man in good health.

The rearrangement links TRBV5-4 to TRBJ2-5, with D unresolved. The CDR3 length is 15 residues. V lost 0 bases and J lost 2, with 11 bases in between. Germline V lookup: CDR1 SGHNT, CDR2 YYREEE (reference sequence). In DNA, the CDR3 is TGTGCCAGCAGCTTGGGGGGTCCTTCACAAGAGACCCAGTACTTC. Translating it yields CASSLGGPSQETQYF.

Worth noting for this clone: This likely stems from a read error, as it lies one base from a far larger clone. V gene TRBV29-1 combines with J gene TRBJ2-1, with D perhaps being TRBD1 or TRBD2 (7 bases each). The CDR3 is made up of 17 amino acids. CDR1 is SQVTM and CDR2 is ANQGSEA in the germline V gene. V dropped 1 base and J dropped 4 bases, with 20 bases sitting between them. The CDR3 loop reads CSVEGGGGAPLYNEQFF. Written as DNA, the CDR3 is TGCAGCGTTGAAGGGGGAGGGGGCGCCCCCTTATACAATGAGCAGTTCTTC.

This clone has more than one count but fewer than ten. The chain combines TRBV4-1 with TRBJ2-1; 7 bases are shared with TRBD1. Germline loops: CDR1 MGHRA, CDR2 YSYEKL. The V gene end was trimmed by 1 base and the J gene end by 6 bases; junction bases not matched to a gene: 9. This CDR3 comprises 16 residues. CDR3 residues: CASSQANRGRGNEQFF. CDR3 DNA: TGCGCCAGCAGCCAAGCGAACAGGGGAAGGGGCAATGAGCAGTTCTTC.